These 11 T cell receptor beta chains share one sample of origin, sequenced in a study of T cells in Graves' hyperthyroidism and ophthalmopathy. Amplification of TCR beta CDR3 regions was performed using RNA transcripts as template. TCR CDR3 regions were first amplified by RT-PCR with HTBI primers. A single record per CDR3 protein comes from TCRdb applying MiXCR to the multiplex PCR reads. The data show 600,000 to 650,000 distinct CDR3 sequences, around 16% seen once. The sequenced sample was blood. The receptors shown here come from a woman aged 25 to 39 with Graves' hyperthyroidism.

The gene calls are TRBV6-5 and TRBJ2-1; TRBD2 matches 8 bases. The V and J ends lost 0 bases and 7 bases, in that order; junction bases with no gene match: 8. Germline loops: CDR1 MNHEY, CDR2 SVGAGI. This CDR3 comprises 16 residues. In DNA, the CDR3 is TGTGCCAGCAGTTACTCCCCGCCGGGAGGGAGGAATGAGCAGTTCTTC. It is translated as CASSYSPPGGRNEQFF.

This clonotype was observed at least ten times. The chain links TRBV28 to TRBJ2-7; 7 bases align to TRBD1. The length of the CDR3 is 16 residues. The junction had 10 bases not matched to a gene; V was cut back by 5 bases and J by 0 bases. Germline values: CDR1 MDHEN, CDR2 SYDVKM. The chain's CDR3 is CASSTPGTDSSYEQYF. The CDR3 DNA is TGTGCCAGCAGTACCCCCGGGACAGATAGCTCCTACGAGCAGTACTTC. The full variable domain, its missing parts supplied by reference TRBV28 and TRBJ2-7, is DVKVTQSSRYLVKRTGEKVFLECVQDMDHENMFWYRQDPGLGLRLIYFSYDVKMKEKGDIPEGYSVSREKKERFSLILESASTNQTSMYLCASSTPGTDSSYEQYFGPGTRLTVT.

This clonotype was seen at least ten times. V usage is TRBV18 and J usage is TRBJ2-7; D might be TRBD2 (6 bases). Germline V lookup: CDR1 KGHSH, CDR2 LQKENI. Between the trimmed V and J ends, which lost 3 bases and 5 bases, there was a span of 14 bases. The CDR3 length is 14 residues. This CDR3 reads CASSPRGASDEQYF. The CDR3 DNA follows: TGTGCCAGCTCACCCCGTGGGGCTAGCGACGAGCAGTACTTC.

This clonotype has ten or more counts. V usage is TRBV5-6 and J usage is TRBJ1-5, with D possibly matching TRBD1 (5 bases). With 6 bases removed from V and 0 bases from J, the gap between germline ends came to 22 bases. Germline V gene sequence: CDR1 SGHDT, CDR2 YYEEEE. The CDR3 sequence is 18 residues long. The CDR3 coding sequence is TGTGCCAGCACAAATCTCCGAGACAGAGTTTATAGCAATCAGCCCCAGCATTTT. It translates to CASTNLRDRVYSNQPQHF.

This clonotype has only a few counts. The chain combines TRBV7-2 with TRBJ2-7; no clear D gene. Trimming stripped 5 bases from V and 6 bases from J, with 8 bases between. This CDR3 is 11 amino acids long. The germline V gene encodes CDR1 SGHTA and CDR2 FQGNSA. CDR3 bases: TGTGCCAGCAGCCCCGGTATCGAGCAGTACTTC. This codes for CASSPGIEQYF. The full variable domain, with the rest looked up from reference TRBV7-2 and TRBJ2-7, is GAGVSQSPSNKVTEKGKDVELRCDPISGHTALYWYRQSLGQGLEFLIYFQGNSAPDKSGLPSDRFSAERTGGSVSTLTIQRTQQEDSAVYLCASSPGIEQYFGPGTRLTVT.

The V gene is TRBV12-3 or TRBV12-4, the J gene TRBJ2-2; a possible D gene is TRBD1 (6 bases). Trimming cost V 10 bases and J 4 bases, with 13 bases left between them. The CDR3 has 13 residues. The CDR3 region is CATDRRLTGELFF. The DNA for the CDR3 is TGTGCCACTGACAGGCGCCTCACCGGGGAGCTGTTTTTT.

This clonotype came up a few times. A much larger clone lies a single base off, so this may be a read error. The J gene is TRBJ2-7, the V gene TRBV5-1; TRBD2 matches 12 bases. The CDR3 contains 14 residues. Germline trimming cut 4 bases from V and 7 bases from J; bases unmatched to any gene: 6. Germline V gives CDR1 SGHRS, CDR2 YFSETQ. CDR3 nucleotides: TGCGCCAGCAGCGCTAGCGGGAGGGCCAATGAGCAGTACTTC. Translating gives CASSASGRANEQYF.

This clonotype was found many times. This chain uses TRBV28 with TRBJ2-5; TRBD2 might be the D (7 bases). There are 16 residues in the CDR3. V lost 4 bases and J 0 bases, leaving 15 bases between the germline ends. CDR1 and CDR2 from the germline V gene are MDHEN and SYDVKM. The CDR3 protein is CASSSERGGDQETQYF. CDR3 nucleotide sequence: TGTGCCAGCAGTTCGGAGAGGGGGGGGGACCAAGAGACCCAGTACTTC.

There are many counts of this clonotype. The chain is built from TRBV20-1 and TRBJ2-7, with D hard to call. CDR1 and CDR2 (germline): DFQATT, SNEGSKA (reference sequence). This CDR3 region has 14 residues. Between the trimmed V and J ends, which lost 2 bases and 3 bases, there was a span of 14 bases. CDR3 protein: CSARSSLVNYEQYF. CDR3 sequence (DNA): TGCAGTGCTAGATCGTCGCTGGTTAACTACGAGCAGTACTTC.

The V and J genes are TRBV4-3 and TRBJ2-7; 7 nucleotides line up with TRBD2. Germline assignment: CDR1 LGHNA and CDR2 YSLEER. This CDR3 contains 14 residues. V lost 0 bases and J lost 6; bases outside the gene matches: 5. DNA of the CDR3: TGCGCCAGCAGCCAAGATGGCGGGAGCAGCGAGCAGTACTTC. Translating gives CASSQDGGSSEQYF.

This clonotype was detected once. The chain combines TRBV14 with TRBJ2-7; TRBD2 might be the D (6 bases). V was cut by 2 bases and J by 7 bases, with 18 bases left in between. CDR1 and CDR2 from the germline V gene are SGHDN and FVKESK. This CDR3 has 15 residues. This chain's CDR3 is CASSQYGGTHNEQYF. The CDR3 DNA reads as TGTGCCAGCAGCCAATATGGGGGGACTCACAATGAGCAGTACTTC.